This T cell receptor beta chain was retrieved from a study of shared clonotypes between healthy human individuals. About the research overall: Three CD4 naive, three CD4 memory, two CD8 naive and one CD8 memory plate were used per donor. Broader study findings: Only blood underwent sampling, and tissue repertoires likely differ. A handful of donors held about 5% of naive CD4 clonotypes in common.

Concerning this clone: Its antigen is not known.

Trimming removed 2 bases from V and 6 bases from J, with 4 bases in between. The CDR3 is 12 residues long. CDR1 is MNHNY, CDR2 SVGAGI, per germline (reference sequence). Sequenced by immunoSEQ multiplex PCR; TCRdb stores in-frame clones only, minus some. The table lists about 2 million clones, about 95% of them singletons, with 0.85% to 1.2% in the top ten. CD45RO-negative cells were positively selected for CCR7, leaving out terminally differentiated effector memory CD45RA+ cells. Input material: naive CD8+ T cells sorted from blood. J is TRBJ2-2 and V is TRBV6-6; D unresolved. This TCR derives from a man aged 18 to 35 in good health. The CDR3 nucleotides are TGTGCCAGCAGTTACCGGTCCGGGGAGCTGTTTTTT. Protein sequence: CASSYRSGELFF.